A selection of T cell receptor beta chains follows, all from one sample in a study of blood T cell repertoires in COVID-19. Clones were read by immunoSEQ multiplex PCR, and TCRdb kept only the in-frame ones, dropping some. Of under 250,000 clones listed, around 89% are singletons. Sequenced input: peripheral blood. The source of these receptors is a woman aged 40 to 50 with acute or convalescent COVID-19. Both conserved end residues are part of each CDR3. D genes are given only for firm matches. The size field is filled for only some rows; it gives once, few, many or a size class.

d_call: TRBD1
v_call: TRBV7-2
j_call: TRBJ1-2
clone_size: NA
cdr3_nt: TGTGCCAGCAGTTTAGACAGGGGGCTGGGGTATGGCTACACCTTC
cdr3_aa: CASSLDRGLGYGYTF

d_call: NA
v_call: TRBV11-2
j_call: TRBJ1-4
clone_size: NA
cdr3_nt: TGTGCCAGCAGGGGCGGGGGGGAAAAACTGTTTTTT
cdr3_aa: CASRGGGEKLFF

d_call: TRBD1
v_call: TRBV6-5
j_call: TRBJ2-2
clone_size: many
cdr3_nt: TGTGCCAGCAGTAGCAGGGGGCCCGGGGAGCTGTTTTTT
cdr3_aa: CASSSRGPGELFF

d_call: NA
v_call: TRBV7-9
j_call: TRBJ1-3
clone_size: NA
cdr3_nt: TGTGCCAGCAGCTCACCTGACAGATCTGGAAACACCATATATTTT
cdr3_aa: CASSSPDRSGNTIYF

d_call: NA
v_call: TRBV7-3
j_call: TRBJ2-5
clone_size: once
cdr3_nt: TGTGCCAGCAGCCGAGGACAGCAAGAGACCCAGTACTTC
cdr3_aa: CASSRGQQETQYF

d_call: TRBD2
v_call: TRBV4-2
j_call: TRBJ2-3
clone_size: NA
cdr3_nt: TGTGCCAGCAGCCAGACACCGGGACTAGCGGGGGGGCTCTACAGCACAGATACGCAGTATTTT
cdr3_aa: CASSQTPGLAGGLYSTDTQYF

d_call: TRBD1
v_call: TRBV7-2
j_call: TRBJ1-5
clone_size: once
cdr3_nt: TGTGCCAGCAGCTTAAGCCGGCTAGGGACAGGCCACAATCAGCCCCAGCATTTT
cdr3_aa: CASSLSRLGTGHNQPQHF

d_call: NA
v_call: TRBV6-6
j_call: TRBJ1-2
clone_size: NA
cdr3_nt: TGTGCCAGCAACCCAGGACAGAGCTATGGCTACACCTTC
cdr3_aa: CASNPGQSYGYTF

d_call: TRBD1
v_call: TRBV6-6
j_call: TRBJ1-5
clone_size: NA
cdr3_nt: TGTGCCAGCAGTGGGACAGGGAACCAGCCCCAGCATTTT
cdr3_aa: CASSGTGNQPQHF

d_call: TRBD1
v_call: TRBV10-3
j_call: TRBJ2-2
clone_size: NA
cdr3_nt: TGTGCCACCCAACAGGGGACCGGGGAGCTGTTTTTT
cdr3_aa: CATQQGTGELFF

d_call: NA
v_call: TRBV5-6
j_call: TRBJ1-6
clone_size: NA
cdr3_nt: TGTGCCAGCAGCTCTAGCAGGAGGTCCCAAACACCCCTCCACTTT
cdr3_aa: CASSSSRRSQTPLHF

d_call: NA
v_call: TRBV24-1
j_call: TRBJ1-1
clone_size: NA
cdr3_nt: TGTGCCACCAGTCTTCTGAACACTGAAGCTTTCTTT
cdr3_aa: CATSLLNTEAFF

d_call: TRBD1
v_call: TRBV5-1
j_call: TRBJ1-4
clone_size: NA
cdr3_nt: TGCGCCAGCAGCTTGGGGGGACAGGGAGGGGAAAAACTGTTTTTT
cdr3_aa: CASSLGGQGGEKLFF

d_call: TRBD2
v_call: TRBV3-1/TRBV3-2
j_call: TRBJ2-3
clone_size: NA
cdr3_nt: TGTGCCAGCAGCCCCTCTAGCGGGGGGTACACAGATACGCAGTATTTT
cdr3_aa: CASSPSSGGYTDTQYF

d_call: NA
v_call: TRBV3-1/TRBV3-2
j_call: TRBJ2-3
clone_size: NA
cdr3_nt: TGTGCCAGCAGCCAAGAGGGAGTCGGCACAGATACGCAGTATTTT
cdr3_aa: CASSQEGVGTDTQYF

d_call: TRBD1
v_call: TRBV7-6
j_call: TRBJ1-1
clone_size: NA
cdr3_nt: TGTGCCAGCAGCTCGCTGGACAGGGAGGGGTTAAGGGGCACTGAAGCTTTCTTT
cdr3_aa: CASSSLDREGLRGTEAFF

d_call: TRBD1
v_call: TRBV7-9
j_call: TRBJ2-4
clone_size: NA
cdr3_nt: TGTGCCAGCAGCTATGGACAGGCCCCCGAAAACATTCAGTACTTC
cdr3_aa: CASSYGQAPENIQYF

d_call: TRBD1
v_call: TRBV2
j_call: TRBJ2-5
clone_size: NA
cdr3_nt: TGTGCCAGCAGCTACCTATCAGGGGGCCGAGAGACCCAGTACTTC
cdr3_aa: CASSYLSGGRETQYF

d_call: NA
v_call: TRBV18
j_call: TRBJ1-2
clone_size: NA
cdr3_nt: TGTGCCAGCTCACCAGGGGCGGGGAATGGCTATGGCTACACCTTC
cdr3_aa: CASSPGAGNGYGYTF

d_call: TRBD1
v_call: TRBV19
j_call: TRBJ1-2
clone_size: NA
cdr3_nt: TGTGCCAGTAGTATAGTCGGACAGGGTGGCTACACCTTC
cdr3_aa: CASSIVGQGGYTF

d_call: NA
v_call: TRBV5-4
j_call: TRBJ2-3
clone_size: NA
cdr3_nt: TGTGCCAGCAGGAGGGAGGCAGATACGCAGTATTTT
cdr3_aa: CASRREADTQYF

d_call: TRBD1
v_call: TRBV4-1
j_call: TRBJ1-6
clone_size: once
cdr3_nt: TGCGCCAGCAGCCAAAACGGACAGGGTAGAGTTTCACCCCTCCACTTT
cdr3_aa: CASSQNGQGRVSPLHF

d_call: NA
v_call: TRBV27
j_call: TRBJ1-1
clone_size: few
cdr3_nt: TGTGCCAGCAGTTTGTCTCACGGGAACACTGAAGCTTTCTTT
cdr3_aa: CASSLSHGNTEAFF

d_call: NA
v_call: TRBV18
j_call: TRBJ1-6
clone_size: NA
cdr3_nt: TGTGCCAGCTCACCCGGGGGGTTTAATTCACCCCTCCACTTT
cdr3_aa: CASSPGGFNSPLHF

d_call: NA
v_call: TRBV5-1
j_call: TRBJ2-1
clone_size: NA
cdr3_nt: TGCGCCAGCAGCTTGAGGGGGGGCAGCAACAATGAGCAGTTCTTC
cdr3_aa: CASSLRGGSNNEQFF

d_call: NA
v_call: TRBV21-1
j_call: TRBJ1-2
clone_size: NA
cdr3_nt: TGTGCCAGCAGCCCTTGGGAGGGAAAGGTTCGAAGGGGCTACACCTTC
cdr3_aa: CASSPWEGKVRRGYTF

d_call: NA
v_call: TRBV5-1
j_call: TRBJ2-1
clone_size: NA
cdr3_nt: TGCGCCAGCAGCTTTACCTACAATGAGCAGTTCTTC
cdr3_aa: CASSFTYNEQFF

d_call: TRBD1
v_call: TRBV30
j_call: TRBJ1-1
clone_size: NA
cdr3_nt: TGTGCCTGGAGTGCCGGGACAGGGGGTGGTACTGAAGCTTTCTTT
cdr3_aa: CAWSAGTGGGTEAFF

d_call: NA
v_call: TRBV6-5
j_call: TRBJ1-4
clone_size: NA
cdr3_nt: TGTGCCAGCAGTTACTCGCCAGACTTTAATGAAAAACTGTTTTTT
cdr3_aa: CASSYSPDFNEKLFF

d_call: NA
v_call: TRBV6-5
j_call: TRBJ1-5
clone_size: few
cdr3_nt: TGTGCCAGCAGTTACGGGAGGTATAGCAATCAGCCCCAGCATTTT
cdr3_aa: CASSYGRYSNQPQHF

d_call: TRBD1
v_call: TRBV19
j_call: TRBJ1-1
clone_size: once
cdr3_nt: TGTGCCAGTAGTGTGGCCGGGACAGGGAACACTGAAGCTTTCTTT
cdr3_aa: CASSVAGTGNTEAFF

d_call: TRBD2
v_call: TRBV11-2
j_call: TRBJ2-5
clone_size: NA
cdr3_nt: TGTGCCAGCAGCTTAGTAACTAGCGGGGGGACCCAGTACTTC
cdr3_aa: CASSLVTSGGTQYF

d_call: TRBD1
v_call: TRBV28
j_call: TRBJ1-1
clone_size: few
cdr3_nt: TGTGCCAGCAGAAGGACAGGGGGCACTGAAGCTTTCTTT
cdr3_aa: CASRRTGGTEAFF

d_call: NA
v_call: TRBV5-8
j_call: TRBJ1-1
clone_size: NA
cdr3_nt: TGTGCCAGCAGCTTGCTCAGGGGAAACACTGAAGCTTTCTTT
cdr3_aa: CASSLLRGNTEAFF

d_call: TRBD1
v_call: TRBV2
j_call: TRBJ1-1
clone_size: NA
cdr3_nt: TGTGCCAGCGGGACAGCGAACACTGAAGCTTTCTTT
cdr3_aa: CASGTANTEAFF

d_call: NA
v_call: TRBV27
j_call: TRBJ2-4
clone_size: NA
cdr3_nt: TGTGCCAGCAGTTTCGTGGGGCAGAAAAACATTCAGTACTTC
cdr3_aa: CASSFVGQKNIQYF

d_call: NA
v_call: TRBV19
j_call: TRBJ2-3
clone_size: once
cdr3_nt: TGTGCCAGTAGTATAGGAAAATACAACACAGATACGCAGTATTTT
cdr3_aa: CASSIGKYNTDTQYF

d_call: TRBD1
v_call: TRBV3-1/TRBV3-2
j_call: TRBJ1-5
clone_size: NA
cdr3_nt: TGTGCCAGCAGCCAAACAGGGGGCGAACAGCCCCAGCATTTT
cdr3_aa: CASSQTGGEQPQHF

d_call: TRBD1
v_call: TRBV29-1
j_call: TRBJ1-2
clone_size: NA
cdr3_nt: TGCAGCGTTGAAGGACAGGGGGCCTATGGCTACACCTTC
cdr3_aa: CSVEGQGAYGYTF

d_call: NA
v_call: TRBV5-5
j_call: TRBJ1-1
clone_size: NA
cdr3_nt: TGTGCCAGCAGCTTGGATGTGCGGGGCACTGAAGCTTTCTTT
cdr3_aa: CASSLDVRGTEAFF

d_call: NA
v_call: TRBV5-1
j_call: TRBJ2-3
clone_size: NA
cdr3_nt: TGCGCCAGCAGCTTGGATGGGCGAAGGAGCACAGATACGCAGTATTTT
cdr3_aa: CASSLDGRRSTDTQYF

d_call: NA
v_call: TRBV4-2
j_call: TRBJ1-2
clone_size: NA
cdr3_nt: TGTGCCAGCAGCCAAGACAGGGCCTACACCTTC
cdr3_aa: CASSQDRAYTF